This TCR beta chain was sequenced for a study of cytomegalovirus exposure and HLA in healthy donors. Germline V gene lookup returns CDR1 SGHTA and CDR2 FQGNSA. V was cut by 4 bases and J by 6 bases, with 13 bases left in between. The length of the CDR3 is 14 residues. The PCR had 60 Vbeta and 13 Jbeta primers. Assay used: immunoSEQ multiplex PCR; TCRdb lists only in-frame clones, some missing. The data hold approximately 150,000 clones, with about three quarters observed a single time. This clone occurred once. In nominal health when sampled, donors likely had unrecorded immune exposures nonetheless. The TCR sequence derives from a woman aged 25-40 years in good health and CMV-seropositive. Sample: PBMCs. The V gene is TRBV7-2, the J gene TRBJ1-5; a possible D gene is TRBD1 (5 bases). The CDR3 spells CASSSYGGSQPQHF. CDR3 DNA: TGTGCCAGCAGCTCCTACGGGGGGAGTCAGCCCCAGCATTTT.